This T cell receptor (beta chain) was identified during a study of OX40 agonist ivuxolimab in advanced cancers. Germline loops: CDR1 SNHLY, CDR2 FYNNEI. Trimming left V 7 bases short and J 11 bases short, with 20 bases between. The CDR3 spans 13 residues. Study-level results: The authors also found low normalized T-cell clonal expansion in some nonresponders.

Turning to this clone: Its antigen is not known.

This table comes from immunoSEQ multiplex PCR, and its TCRdb copy is limited to in-frame clones, with some not included. The table lists over 80,000 clones, less than 90% of them singletons, with approximately 0.78% in the top ten. This receptor was identified in an adult with an advanced solid tumor such as melanoma, head and neck, liver or kidney cancer. Sample: CD4+ or CD8+ T cells sorted from blood, taken in a trial of the OX40 agonist ivuxolimab. This chain joins TRBV2 and TRBJ1-1; D may be TRBD1 (6 bases). CDR3 amino acids: CASIVSVGARAFF. DNA for the CDR3: TGTGCCAGCATCGTTTCCGTGGGGGCTCGGGCTTTCTTT.